This entry features one T cell receptor (beta chain) sequence. This clone showed up just once. Its antigen is not yet known. No clone much larger than this one lies a single base away; base qualities are absent. The immunoSEQ Assay, a bias-controlled multiplex PCR, was used to amplify TCRbeta CDR3 regions from genomic DNA. The authors' pipeline ran thus. The number of nucleated cells in each sample was estimated by amplification of reference gene primers within the assay. To quantify the absolute abundance of each unique TCRbeta CDR3 rearrangement, sequence reads were collapsed and filtered. For each sample, productive Simpson clonality was calculated as the square root of Simpson's diversity index over productive rearrangements. TCRdb took over this immuneACCESS table, retaining in-frame rearrangements with V and J assigned. Such tables are incomplete; in checked studies, under half of the missing clones stem from an unresolved V gene, and the remainder is unexplained. The V and J calls and clone size come from that table; D and trimming were worked out from the DNA. The sample table lists 40,000 to 50,000 clones, roughly 76% of them with a count of one. The top ten constitute 25% to 30% of the sample.

Each collaborating institution followed its own protocols to collect whole blood in K2EDTA tubes. Collaborator samples were shipped for TCRbeta analysis as frozen whole blood, isolated PBMCs, or DNA extracted from either sample type. Compared with germline, V lacks 1 base and J lacks 4 bases; bases without a gene match: 6. CDR1 SGHTA and CDR2 FQGNSA were looked up in the germline V gene. From the cysteine up to the phenylalanine, the CDR3 has a length of 16 residues. Only the CDR3 DNA stays, 48 bases, in frame from base 1. This record belongs to a study of blood T cell repertoires in COVID-19 (dated by TCRdb to 2020 to 2022). Some background on the complete study: The collaborator samples originated in the United States, Italy and Spain and spanned the acute and convalescent phases of COVID-19. The material from the prospective study consisted of cDNA or gDNA derived from T cells, B-cell-depleted T cells, or PBMCs. Deeply sampled blood TCRbeta repertoires from subjects exposed to, actively infected with, or recovered from COVID-19 were included in the dataset. The repertoires were released in a freely available public database intended as a resource for research on the immune response to SARS-CoV-2. The samples were drawn from two sources: the first 160 participants of the ongoing ImmuneRACE study, and about 1,300 subjects contributed by 6 global collaborators. Nearly every sample came with metadata listing a de-identified subject ID, COVID-19 status, age in years and sex. Where available, HLA class I and class II types were taken from metadata supplied by the sample provider and were not determined by assay-based typing.

General findings and caveats noted by the study authors: The amount of clinical and demographic metadata varied by source and participant and was provided uncurated.

This clonotype was sampled from a woman in her 70s with acute or convalescent COVID-19. The specimen sequenced was peripheral blood. The receptor chain draws on TRBV7-2 and TRBJ2-3, with 9 bases in between that match TRBD2. The CDR3 has the sequence CASSLGGGAWADTQYF. The nucleotides are TGTGCCAGCAGCTTAGGCGGGGGGGCTTGGGCAGATACGCAGTATTTT.